These T cell receptor beta chains were read from a single sample in a study of blood T cells in healthy people across ages. TCRdb ran MiXCR on the 5' RACE reads and lists one entry per CDR3 protein. The sample contains roughly 1.4 million distinct CDR3 sequences, 55% to 75% of which appear only once. The sequencing sample was made of blood. Receptors were obtained from a man aged 18 to 30 in good health. Each CDR3 is given with its conserved first and last residue. The order of the fields is clone size, J gene, D gene, V gene, CDR3 DNA, CDR3 protein. The D gene is left open where the match is weak. Clone size is given for some rows only: seen once, a few or many times, or a class if the clone is expanded.

>few|TRBJ2-7|.|TRBV10-2
TGCGCCAGCCACAGCGGCCCTATCTACGAGCAGTACTTC
CASHSGPIYEQYF
>few|TRBJ2-7|TRBD2|TRBV7-9
TGTGCCAGCATCGGGACTAGCGGGAACGAGCAGTACTTC
CASIGTSGNEQYF
>.|TRBJ2-5|TRBD2|TRBV20-1
TGCAGTGCTAGAGGAGGAAGCGGGAGGGAGACCCAGTACTTC
CSARGGSGRETQYF
>.|TRBJ2-1|TRBD2|TRBV19
TGTGCCAGTAGTCTGCGGGCTAGCGGGAGAATGGGGGAGCAGTTCTTC
CASSLRASGRMGEQFF
>.|TRBJ1-4|.|TRBV2
TGTGCCAGCATTCAAAGAGGAAGAAGGATAACTAATGAAAAACTGTTTTTT
CASIQRGRRITNEKLFF
>once|TRBJ2-5|.|TRBV3-1
TGTGCCAGCAGCCAAGATCAAGGGGTTAAAGAGACCCAGTACTTC
CASSQDQGVKETQYF
>.|TRBJ2-2|.|TRBV11-2
TGTGCCAGCAGCTTAAGTACAGGGCGGATCGGGGAGCTGTTTTTT
CASSLSTGRIGELFF
>few|TRBJ1-1|.|TRBV25-1
TGTGCCAGCAGTGCCGAATCATTCACGTACACTGAAGCTTTCTTT
CASSAESFTYTEAFF
>.|TRBJ1-2|.|TRBV5-1
TGCGCCAGCAGTCCAGACAGGCAGTGGGACTATGGCTACACCTTC
CASSPDRQWDYGYTF
>few|TRBJ1-1|.|TRBV10-3
TGTGCCATCAGGGACATAGGGGACACTGAAGCTTTCTTT
CAIRDIGDTEAFF
>.|TRBJ1-1|.|TRBV6-6
TGTGCCAGCAGCATGGGAGGCGGGACGAGCACTGAAGCTTTCTTT
CASSMGGGTSTEAFF
>.|TRBJ2-7|.|TRBV20-1
TGCAGTGCTAGAGAATCCTGGGCGAAAGACGAGCAGTACTTC
CSARESWAKDEQYF
>.|TRBJ2-1|.|TRBV10-2
TGCGCCAGCAGGTCGGACTACCTAAGGAATGAGCAGTTCTTC
CASRSDYLRNEQFF
>.|TRBJ2-3|TRBD2|TRBV29-1
TGCAGCGTTGAGGTTCTAGCGGAAACAGATACGCAGTATTTT
CSVEVLAETDTQYF
>few|TRBJ2-7|.|TRBV7-9
TGTGCCAGCAGCGGACGGACAGTCTCCTACGAGCAGTACTTC
CASSGRTVSYEQYF
>.|TRBJ1-4|.|TRBV29-1
TGCAGCGTTGAGGCGCGGGAAAAACTGTTTTTT
CSVEAREKLFF
>.|TRBJ1-5|.|TRBV15
TGTGCCACCAGCAGCAACAATCAGCCCCAGCATTTT
CATSSNNQPQHF
>.|TRBJ2-3|.|TRBV29-1
TGCAGCGTTTCCGGCGATACGCAGTATTTT
CSVSGDTQYF
>.|TRBJ2-7|TRBD1|TRBV11-2
TGTGCCAGCAGCAACACCGGGACAGCCACTTCTTACGAGCAGTACTTC
CASSNTGTATSYEQYF
>.|TRBJ1-4|.|TRBV5-6
TGTGCCAGCAGCTTGGAAATGATCGATGCTGACCCCGGAAAACTGTTTTTT
CASSLEMIDADPGKLFF
>.|TRBJ2-2|.|TRBV2
TGTGCCAGCGTCACCGGGTCCGCGAGATTGTTTTTT
CASVTGSARLFF
>once|TRBJ2-2|.|TRBV4-1
TGCGCCAGCAGCCAACTGACCGGGGAGCTGTTTTTT
CASSQLTGELFF
>.|TRBJ2-4|.|TRBV15
TGTGCCACCAGCAGAACGACAGACCCCGGGGCCAAAAACATTCAGTACTTC
CATSRTTDPGAKNIQYF
>.|TRBJ2-5|TRBD1|TRBV29-1
TGCAGCGTTGAAGGGCCGACAGGGGACCAAGAGACCCAGTACTTC
CSVEGPTGDQETQYF
>.|TRBJ2-4|.|TRBV4-1
TGCGCCAGCAGCCAAGATTGGTTGGTAGTTGGGGTGAACATTCAGTACTTC
CASSQDWLVVGVNIQYF
>.|TRBJ2-5|.|TRBV4-1
TGCGCCAGCAGCCAAGCACCTGACAGAAGTCAAGAGACCCAGTACTTC
CASSQAPDRSQETQYF
>.|TRBJ2-1|TRBD1|TRBV6-1
TGTGCCAGCAGTGAGGTGGGACAGGGATGGGTTGAGCAGTTCTTC
CASSEVGQGWVEQFF
>.|TRBJ2-1|.|TRBV20-1
TGCAGTGCTAGGGGTCCGACGGGGGGCCCCATTCTATACAATGAGCAGTTCTTC
CSARGPTGGPILYNEQFF
>.|TRBJ1-1|.|TRBV5-1
TGCGCCAGCAGCTCGTCCGGGGGGGAAGCTGAAGCTTTCTTT
CASSSSGGEAEAFF
>.|TRBJ1-5|.|TRBV6-2/TRBV6-3
TGTGCCAGCAGTTACTGGGGGCGGGATCAGCCCCAGCATTTT
CASSYWGRDQPQHF
>.|TRBJ1-2|.|TRBV6-5
TGTGCCAGCAGTTACTCGTCCCTGGCATACCGGTATGGCTACACCTTC
CASSYSSLAYRYGYTF
>few|TRBJ2-1|TRBD2|TRBV2
TGTGCCAGCAGGGGGACTAGCGGGAGGGCCGGGCACAATGAGCAGTTCTTC
CASRGTSGRAGHNEQFF
>.|TRBJ1-1|.|TRBV12-3/TRBV12-4
TGTGCCAGCAGGAACACAGGGAAGAACACTGAAGCTTTCTTT
CASRNTGKNTEAFF
>few|TRBJ2-5|.|TRBV5-1
TGCGCCGGGGCACCGGGACCCCAAGAGACCCAGTACTTC
CAGAPGPQETQYF
>.|TRBJ2-5|TRBD2|TRBV12-3/TRBV12-4
TGTGCCAGCAGTTACGCGGGGGGGTCAGAGACCCAGTACTTC
CASSYAGGSETQYF
>.|TRBJ2-5|.|TRBV10-3
TGTGCCATCAGCTGGGACACTCAAGAGACCCAGTACTTC
CAISWDTQETQYF
>.|TRBJ1-1|.|TRBV9
TGTGCCAGCAGCGTTGGAGGGGGGCCGGGCGACACTGAAGCTTTCTTT
CASSVGGGPGDTEAFF
>.|TRBJ2-5|.|TRBV7-2
TGTGCCAGCAGCTTAATAACAGATGTTGGGACCCAGTACTTC
CASSLITDVGTQYF
>few|TRBJ1-6|.|TRBV7-2
TGTGCCAGCAGCCAAGATAATTCACCCCTCCACTTT
CASSQDNSPLHF
>few|TRBJ2-1|TRBD2|TRBV6-2/TRBV6-3
TGTGCCAGCAGCGCTAGCGGGAGGGCCTATGAGCAGTTCTTC
CASSASGRAYEQFF
>.|TRBJ1-2|TRBD1|TRBV10-3
TGTGCCATCAGTGGCCCGGACAGGGTTGACTATGGCTACACCTTC
CAISGPDRVDYGYTF
>.|TRBJ2-7|TRBD2|TRBV27
TGTGCCAGCAGTCCCTCGACTAGCGGGAGCTACGAGCAGTACTTC
CASSPSTSGSYEQYF
>.|TRBJ1-2|.|TRBV5-8
TGTGCCAGCAGCCTTCCAGGGGCACGCCTCTATGGCTACACCTTC
CASSLPGARLYGYTF
>.|TRBJ2-1|.|TRBV11-2
TGTGCCAGCAGCTTGCGCCGGGATGAGCAGTTCTTC
CASSLRRDEQFF
>few|TRBJ2-7|TRBD1|TRBV29-1
TGCAGCGTTAGTCCGGGACAGGACTACGAGCAGTACTTC
CSVSPGQDYEQYF
>few|TRBJ2-3|TRBD1|TRBV11-2
TGTGCCAGCAGCCAATCGGGACAGCATCGCACAGATACGCAGTATTTT
CASSQSGQHRTDTQYF
>.|TRBJ2-1|.|TRBV6-1
TGTGCCAGCAGTGGGGGGGCCCCCTACGAGCAGTTCTTC
CASSGGAPYEQFF
>.|TRBJ2-7|.|TRBV29-1
TGCAGCGTTGAAGTTGGGTACAGTACCTACGAGCAGTACTTC
CSVEVGYSTYEQYF
>.|TRBJ2-7|.|TRBV3-1
TGTGCCAGCAGCCAAGATGTCTCAATGTACGAGCAGTACTTC
CASSQDVSMYEQYF
>.|TRBJ2-1|.|TRBV20-1
TGCAGTGCTACCGATAAGAGAAGAGGGGGGGTTTACAATGAGCAGTTCTTC
CSATDKRRGGVYNEQFF
>few|TRBJ1-2|.|TRBV9
TGTGCCAGCGGCTACAAGGAGGACGGCTACACCTTC
CASGYKEDGYTF
>few|TRBJ2-1|TRBD1|TRBV4-1
TGCGCCAGCAGCGATGGACAGGGGATTAGGAATGAGCAGTTCTTC
CASSDGQGIRNEQFF
>.|TRBJ2-3|TRBD2|TRBV10-3
TGTGCCACGCAAGCGGGACTACTAGGAGATACGCAGTATTTT
CATQAGLLGDTQYF
>.|TRBJ1-1|.|TRBV4-1
TGCGCCAGCAGCCAAGAGAAACCCGGGGGGCTCACTGAAGCTTTCTTT
CASSQEKPGGLTEAFF